This T cell receptor (beta chain) was sequenced during a study of cytomegalovirus exposure and HLA in healthy donors. The data were produced by immunoSEQ multiplex PCR, yet TCRdb's version contains in-frame clones alone and is incomplete. Of 250,000 to 400,000 clones listed, roughly 86% are singletons. The length of the CDR3 is 15 residues. The V and J ends lost 3 bases and 4 bases, in that order; junction bases with no gene match: 5. The germline V gene encodes CDR1 GTSNPN and CDR2 SVGIG (reference sequence). The J gene is TRBJ2-2, the V gene TRBV30; 10 positions match TRBD1. The sequence derives from a man aged 25-40 years in good health and CMV-seronegative. Sequencing input: PBMCs. CDR3 in DNA: TGTGCCTGGAGGCTGGGACAGGGGACCACCGGGGAGCTGTTTTTT. Translation gives CAWRLGQGTTGELFF.